This passage covers 26 T cell receptor beta chains from one sample sequenced in a study of CD8+ T cells in alopecia areata. The treatment was: oral pan-JAK inhibitor, 5-10 mg twice daily. RNA, once extracted, was reverse transcribed into cDNA for use as the sequencing template. Assay used: immunoSEQ multiplex PCR; TCRdb lists only in-frame clones, some missing. The sample includes roughly 110,000 clones, roughly three fifths of them seen just once. Here the sequenced sample was CD8+ T cells sorted from blood, taken at week 24, from a patient treated with tofacitinib. The receptors here all came from a human donor with alopecia areata.

The chain has TRBV9 and TRBJ2-7; D is unclear. CDR3 length equals 13 residues. Trimming took off 5 bases at V and 3 bases at J, with 12 bases between the two ends. CDR1 is SGDLS and CDR2 is YYNGEE in the germline V gene. For the CDR3, the DNA is TGTGCCAGCAGTCCGCCGGGCATCTACGAGCAGTACTTC. This gives the protein CASSPPGIYEQYF.

The genes are TRBV7-9 and TRBJ2-7, with D uncertain. This CDR3 comprises 14 residues. Trimming removed 1 base at V and 5 bases at J, with 12 bases between. In germline, CDR1 is SEHNR, CDR2 FQNEAQ (reference sequence). The CDR3 DNA reads TGTGCCAGCAGCTTAGTAATGACGAGCCACGAGCAGTACTTC. Amino acids: CASSLVMTSHEQYF.

The chain has TRBV20-1 and TRBJ2-1; 7 bases fit TRBD1. This CDR3 is built from 11 residues. J gave up 7 bases and V 6 bases, and 3 bases lay outside the gene matches. The germline V gene encodes CDR1 DFQATT and CDR2 SNEGSKA (reference sequence). The CDR3 sequence is CSALRGNEQFF. The DNA of the CDR3 is TGCAGTGCCCTCAGGGGGAATGAGCAGTTCTTC.

This clone was seen a handful of times. The chain uses TRBV29-1 and TRBJ1-1, with TRBD1 matching 7 bases. Germline-derived CDR1 and CDR2 are SQVTM and ANQGSEA. With V trimmed by 6 bases and J by 0 bases, 16 bases remained unmatched. This CDR3 contains 17 residues. The CDR3 spells CSVVSIQGKGLNTEAFF. The CDR3 coding sequence is TGCAGCGTCGTCTCCATACAGGGGAAGGGGTTGAACACTGAAGCTTTCTTT.

The genes are TRBV29-1 and TRBJ2-3; 9 nucleotides line up with TRBD1. The germline gives CDR1 SQVTM, CDR2 ANQGSEA. V lost 1 base, J lost 1 base, and 3 bases stayed unmatched. The CDR3 is 15 residues long. CDR3 sequence reads: CSVEGTGGGTDTQYF. The CDR3 DNA sequence: TGCAGCGTTGAAGGAACAGGGGGCGGCACAGATACGCAGTATTTT.

V usage is TRBV30 and J usage is TRBJ2-3; 8 bases agree with TRBD2. V was pared by 4 bases and J by 2 bases, with 17 bases of the junction left unmatched. This CDR3 has 18 residues. Germline CDR1 is GTSNPN and CDR2 is SVGIG (reference sequence). CDR3 nucleotide sequence: TGTGCCTGGAATTCGCAAGCGGGGGAGCTTGCATCCACAGATACGCAGTATTTT. Translated: CAWNSQAGELASTDTQYF.

The J gene is TRBJ1-2, the V gene TRBV6-5; D is possibly TRBD1 (6 bases). Trimming cost V 4 bases and J 5 bases, with 17 bases left between them. This CDR3 has 15 amino acids. The germline V gene encodes CDR1 MNHEY and CDR2 SVGAGI. The CDR3 region has the DNA TGTGCCAGCAGTTCCGTGGGGGGCAATTGGTATGGCTACACCTTC. Protein: CASSSVGGNWYGYTF.

The V and J genes are TRBV5-1 and TRBJ2-1; the match to TRBD1 covers 8 bases. The CDR3 runs to 16 residues. Trimming removed 3 bases from V and 2 bases from J; junction bases left unmatched: 7. CDR1 and CDR2 (germline): SGHRS, YFSETQ. For the CDR3, the DNA is TGCGCCAGCAGCTCCCGGACAGGGTCCCCCTACAATGAGCAGTTCTTC. Translated: CASSSRTGSPYNEQFF.

The rearrangement links TRBV5-6 to TRBJ1-1; D is undetermined. There are 12 residues in the CDR3. V dropped 2 bases and J dropped 4 bases, with 6 bases sitting between them. Germline CDR1 is SGHDT and CDR2 is YYEEEE. Here the CDR3 reads CASSFSGTEAFF. CDR3 nucleotide sequence: TGTGCCAGCAGCTTTTCGGGCACTGAAGCTTTCTTT.

The genes are TRBV9 and TRBJ1-2; D uncertain. The CDR3 loop spans 12 amino acids. Germline lookup yields CDR1 SGDLS and CDR2 YYNGEE. V shed 3 bases and J shed 4 bases, with 7 bases lying between them. CDR3 sequence reads: CASSGAAYGYTF. CDR3 coding DNA: TGTGCCAGCAGCGGGGCAGCCTATGGCTACACCTTC.

This clone has only one observation. The J gene is TRBJ2-2, the V gene TRBV9; a possible D gene is TRBD2 (6 bases). Deletions cut 4 bases from V and 6 bases from J, with 16 bases between. Looked up from germline, CDR1 is SGDLS and CDR2 is YYNGEE. The CDR3 is 15 residues long. The CDR3 DNA is TGTGCCAGCAGCCTTGGACTACCCCTGGCCGGGGAGCTGTTTTTT. This gives the protein CASSLGLPLAGELFF.

V gene TRBV7-2 combines with J gene TRBJ2-3; 7 bases are a match to TRBD2. V trimming: 5 bases; J trimming: 3 bases; junction bases outside the gene matches: 8. Germline V gene sequence: CDR1 SGHTA, CDR2 FQGNSA. This CDR3 region has 15 residues. The CDR3 here is CASSALLSGTDTQYF. Here the CDR3 DNA reads TGTGCCAGCAGCGCCCTACTTAGCGGGACAGATACGCAGTATTTT.

J is TRBJ2-1 and V is TRBV7-3; D possibly corresponds to TRBD2 (6 bases). Germline CDR1 is SGHTA and CDR2 is FQGTGA. This CDR3 has 13 residues. V was clipped by 1 base and J by 6 bases, with 7 bases between them. Written as DNA, the CDR3 is TGTGCCAGCAGCTTAATGGGGGGCAATGAGCAGTTCTTC. Its translation: CASSLMGGNEQFF.

The chain carries TRBV9 and TRBJ2-7, with D possibly matching TRBD2 (6 bases). In germline, CDR1 is SGDLS, CDR2 YYNGEE. Trimming removed 4 bases at V and 6 bases at J, with 11 bases between. CDR3 length: 12 amino acids. This CDR3 reads CASSTGAGEQYF. The DNA for the CDR3 is TGTGCCAGCAGCACTGGAGCGGGCGAGCAGTACTTC.

The CDR3 bases are TGTGCCAGCAGCCAAGATCGGCGGGAAACCTACGAGCAGTACTTC. Amino acids: CASSQDRRETYEQYF. This chain uses TRBV14 with TRBJ2-7; perhaps TRBD2 as D (6 bases). Germline CDR1 SGHDN, CDR2 FVKESK. The CDR3 has 15 residues. Trimming left V 0 bases short and J 2 bases short, with 11 bases between.

V and J are TRBV13 and TRBJ1-6; D unclear. This CDR3 has 12 amino acids. Trimming removed 5 bases at V and 10 bases at J, with 9 bases between. CDR1 and CDR2 (germline): PRHDT, FYEKMQ (reference sequence). The CDR3 DNA is TGTGCCAGCAGCCAAGGGTTCTCACCCCTCCACTTT. Protein: CASSQGFSPLHF.

This clone has just a few counts. The chain employs TRBV29-1 and TRBJ2-5; 7 bases match TRBD1. Trimming at V came to 2 bases and at J to 4 bases, leaving 7 bases not matched to a gene. Germline assignment: CDR1 SQVTM and CDR2 ANQGSEA. The CDR3 is made up of 14 amino acids. The CDR3 sequence: CSVEWGTVSETQYF. In DNA form, the CDR3 reads TGCAGCGTTGAATGGGGGACAGTTTCAGAGACCCAGTACTTC.

This clone was observed a handful of times. The chain joins TRBV7-9 to TRBJ2-7; perhaps TRBD2 as D (6 bases). CDR1 and CDR2 (germline): SEHNR, FQNEAQ (reference sequence). V lost 0 bases to trimming and J lost 3 bases, with 18 bases between them. The CDR3 runs to 17 residues. The DNA for the CDR3 is TGTGCCAGCAGCTTAGCGCAGGACTATTCCCATCACTACGAGCAGTACTTC. Translating it yields CASSLAQDYSHHYEQYF. The complete variable domain, with remaining parts taken from reference TRBV7-9 and TRBJ2-7, reads DTGVSQNPRHKITKRGQNVTFRCDPISEHNRLYWYRQTLGQGPEFLTYFQNEAQLEKSRLLSDRFSAERPKGSFSTLEIQRTEQGDSAMYLCASSLAQDYSHHYEQYFGPGTRLTVT.

The rearrangement uses TRBV5-6 and TRBJ2-1; 9 bases are shared with TRBD1. V shed 4 bases and J 0 bases; nucleotides not matched to a gene: 11. This CDR3 is built from 18 residues. Germline CDR1 is SGHDT and CDR2 is YYEEEE. The CDR3 sequence is CASSIQGADLPSYNEQFF. Written as DNA, the CDR3 is TGTGCCAGCAGCATACAGGGGGCCGACCTCCCCTCCTACAATGAGCAGTTCTTC.

This clone has only one observation. This chain uses TRBV27 with TRBJ1-1; 10 nucleotides match TRBD1. This CDR3 has 14 amino acids. V shed 7 bases and J 2 bases; nucleotides not matched to a gene: 4. The V gene's germline CDR1 is MNHEY and CDR2 SMNVEV (reference sequence). The CDR3 region has the DNA TGTGCCAGCACCTGGACAGGGGGTAACACTGAAGCTTTCTTT. Residues: CASTWTGGNTEAFF.

J is TRBJ1-2 and V is TRBV6-5, with D possibly being TRBD1 (5 bases). Germline V lookup: CDR1 MNHEY, CDR2 SVGAGI. V shed 2 bases and J shed 2 bases, with 9 bases lying between them. The CDR3 is 14 residues long. The chain's CDR3 is CASSYGEGNYGYTF. The CDR3 DNA reads TGTGCCAGCAGTTACGGGGAGGGGAACTATGGCTACACCTTC.

The gene calls are TRBV7-9 and TRBJ2-5; the match to TRBD1 covers 7 bases. The junction had 7 bases not matched to a gene; V was cut back by 4 bases and J by 2 bases. The CDR3 totals 15 residues. In germline, CDR1 is SEHNR, CDR2 FQNEAQ (reference sequence). In DNA form, the CDR3 reads TGTGCCAGCAGCTACGGGACAGTGCTTCAAGAGACCCAGTACTTC. Translation gives CASSYGTVLQETQYF.

The chain carries TRBV30 and TRBJ2-2; a possible D gene is TRBD2 (6 bases). Germline V gene data show CDR1 as GTSNPN and CDR2 as SVGIG (reference sequence). The CDR3 contains 14 residues. Trimming left V 3 bases short and J 2 bases short, with 10 bases between. The CDR3 DNA sequence: TGTGCCTGGAGAACGGAGGGAAACACCGGGGAGCTGTTTTTT. This translates into CAWRTEGNTGELFF.

In DNA form, the CDR3 reads TGTGCCAGCAGCTTGCGGGACAGAAACAATGAGCAGTTCTTC. It specifies CASSLRDRNNEQFF. The chain couples TRBV5-6 to TRBJ2-1; 7 positions match TRBD1. From germline, CDR1 is SGHDT and CDR2 YYEEEE. The CDR3 totals 14 residues. V was pared by 1 base and J by 5 bases, with 3 bases of the junction left unmatched. Full variable domain (rest looked up from reference TRBV5-6 and TRBJ2-1): DAGVTQSPTHLIKTRGQQVTLRCSPKSGHDTVSWYQQALGQGPQFIFQYYEEEERQRGNFPDRFSGHQFPNYSSELNVNALLLGDSALYLCASSLRDRNNEQFFGPGTRLTVL.

The sample holds a few counts of this clone. The chain couples TRBV7-9 to TRBJ2-3, with D uncertain. Looked up from germline, CDR1 is SEHNR and CDR2 is FQNEAQ (reference sequence). V dropped 0 bases and J dropped 1 base, with 2 bases sitting between them. CDR3 length: 13 residues. CDR3 protein: CASSLARTDTQYF. DNA of the CDR3: TGTGCCAGCAGCTTAGCCCGCACAGATACGCAGTATTTT.

This clone was counted only a few times. V and J are TRBV7-2 and TRBJ2-3; the match to TRBD2 covers 8 bases. Trimming took 5 bases from V and 1 from J; bases not matched to a gene: 8. The CDR3 has 16 residues. Germline V lookup: CDR1 SGHTA, CDR2 FQGNSA. CDR3 amino acids: CASSQLRRGGTDTQYF. DNA of the CDR3: TGTGCCAGCAGCCAGTTAAGGCGGGGGGGCACAGATACGCAGTATTTT. Drawing the rest from reference TRBV7-2 and TRBJ2-3, the complete variable domain is GAGVSQSPSNKVTEKGKDVELRCDPISGHTALYWYRQSLGQGLEFLIYFQGNSAPDKSGLPSDRFSAERTGGSVSTLTIQRTQQEDSAVYLCASSQLRRGGTDTQYFGPGTRLTVL.